Only a few counts were recorded for the clone carrying this T cell receptor beta chain. TCRdb processed the 5' RACE reads anew with MiXCR; each CDR3 protein has one entry. The sample lists about 21,000 distinct CDR3 sequences, roughly 4.5% occurring once. The sample originates from a study of spatial heterogeneity in lung cancer. Time point in this sample: sample taken at primary tumor resection. Germline CDR1 and CDR2: SGHTA and FQGNSA. This CDR3 comprises 15 residues. The ends lost 1 base at V and 4 bases at J; junction bases unmatched: 5. This receptor was obtained from a male donor with early-stage non-small cell lung cancer. The material sequenced was PBMCs, taken at surgery. The V gene is TRBV7-2, the J gene TRBJ1-2; 8 nucleotides line up with TRBD1. This CDR3 reads CASSLEGDRFYGYTF. DNA of the CDR3: TGTGCCAGCAGCTTAGAGGGGGACAGGTTCTATGGCTACACCTTC.